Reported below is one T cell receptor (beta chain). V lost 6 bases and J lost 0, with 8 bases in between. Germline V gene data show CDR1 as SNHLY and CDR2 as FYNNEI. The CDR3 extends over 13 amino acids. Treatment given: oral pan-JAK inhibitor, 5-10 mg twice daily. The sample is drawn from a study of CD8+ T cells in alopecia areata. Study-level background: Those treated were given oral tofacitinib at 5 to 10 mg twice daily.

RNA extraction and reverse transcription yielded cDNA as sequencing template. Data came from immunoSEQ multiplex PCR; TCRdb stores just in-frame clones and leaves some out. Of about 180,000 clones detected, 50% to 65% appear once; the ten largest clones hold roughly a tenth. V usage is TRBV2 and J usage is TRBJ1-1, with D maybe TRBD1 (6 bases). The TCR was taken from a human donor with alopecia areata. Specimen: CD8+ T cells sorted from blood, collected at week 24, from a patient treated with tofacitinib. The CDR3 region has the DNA TGTGCCAGCAGCCGGACAGTGAACACTGAAGCTTTCTTT. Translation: CASSRTVNTEAFF.